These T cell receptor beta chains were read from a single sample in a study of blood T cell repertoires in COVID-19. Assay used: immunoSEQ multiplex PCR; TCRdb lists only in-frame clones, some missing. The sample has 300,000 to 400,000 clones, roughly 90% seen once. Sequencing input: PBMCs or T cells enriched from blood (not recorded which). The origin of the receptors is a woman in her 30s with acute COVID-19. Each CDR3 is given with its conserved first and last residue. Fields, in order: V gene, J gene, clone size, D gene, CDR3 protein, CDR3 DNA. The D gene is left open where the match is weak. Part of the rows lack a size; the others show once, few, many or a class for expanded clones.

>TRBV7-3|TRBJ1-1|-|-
CASSNTGLNTEAFF
TGTGCCAGCAGCAACACAGGGTTGAACACTGAAGCTTTCTTT
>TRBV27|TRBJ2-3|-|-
CASREQGARKGSDTQYF
TGTGCCAGCAGAGAGCAGGGTGCCAGAAAAGGTTCAGATACGCAGTATTTT
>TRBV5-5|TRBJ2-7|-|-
CASSRYQGYEQYF
TGTGCCAGCAGCCGGTACCAGGGATACGAGCAGTACTTC
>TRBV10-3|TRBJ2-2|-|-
CAISELRTLFEIGELFF
TGTGCCATCAGTGAGCTTCGCACCCTTTTTGAGATCGGGGAGCTGTTTTTT
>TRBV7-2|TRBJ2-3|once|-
CASRPGTSTDTQYF
TGTGCCAGCAGACCCGGGACTAGCACAGATACGCAGTATTTT
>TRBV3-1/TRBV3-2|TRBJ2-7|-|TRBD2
CASSPLAGAAYEQYF
TGTGCCAGCAGCCCACTAGCGGGGGCCGCCTACGAGCAGTACTTC
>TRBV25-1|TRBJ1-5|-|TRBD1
CASGSSGTGNQPQHF
TGTGCCAGCGGGTCTTCCGGGACAGGGAATCAGCCCCAGCATTTT
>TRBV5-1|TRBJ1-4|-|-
CASREQSTNEKLFF
TGCGCCAGCAGAGAACAGAGTACTAATGAAAAACTGTTTTTT
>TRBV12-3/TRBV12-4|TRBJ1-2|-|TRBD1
CASSPTGGYGYTF
TGTGCCAGCAGTCCGACAGGGGGGTATGGCTACACCTTC
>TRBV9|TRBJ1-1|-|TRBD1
CASSEDRVTNTEAFF
TGTGCCAGCAGCGAGGACAGGGTAACGAACACTGAAGCTTTCTTT
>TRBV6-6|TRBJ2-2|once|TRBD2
CASSHRPVSGGVLRELFF
TGTGCCAGCAGTCATCGGCCCGTTAGCGGGGGGGTATTGCGGGAGCTGTTTTTT
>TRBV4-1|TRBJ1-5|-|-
CASSQDGAASLSNQPQHF
TGCGCCAGCAGCCAAGATGGAGCAGCTAGTCTTAGCAATCAGCCCCAGCATTTT
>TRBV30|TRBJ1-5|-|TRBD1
CAWSAEDRGNQPQHF
TGTGCCTGGAGCGCCGAGGACAGGGGCAATCAGCCCCAGCATTTT
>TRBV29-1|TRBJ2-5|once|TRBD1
CSVERGTGEETQYF
TGCAGCGTTGAACGTGGGACAGGGGAAGAGACCCAGTACTTC
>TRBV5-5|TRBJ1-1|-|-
CASSLAGRGNTEAFF
TGTGCCAGCAGCTTGGCGGGGAGAGGGAACACTGAAGCTTTCTTT
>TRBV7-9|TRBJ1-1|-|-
CASGTGARYEAFF
TGTGCCAGCGGCACAGGCGCCCGATATGAAGCTTTCTTT
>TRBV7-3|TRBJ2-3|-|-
CASSPGPSTDTQYF
TGTGCCAGCAGCCCAGGGCCCTCCACAGATACGCAGTATTTT
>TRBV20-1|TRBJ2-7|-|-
CSASAGEQYF
TGCAGTGCTAGCGCCGGGGAGCAGTACTTC
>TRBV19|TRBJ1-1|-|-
CASRQIALGRENTEAFF
TGTGCCAGTAGGCAAATAGCCTTAGGGAGGGAGAACACTGAAGCTTTCTTT
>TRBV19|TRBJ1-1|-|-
CASSTGLAEAFF
TGTGCCAGTAGCACAGGGTTGGCTGAAGCTTTCTTT
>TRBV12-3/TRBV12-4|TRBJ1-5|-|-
CASTSSRQPQHF
TGTGCCAGCACCTCCTCCAGGCAGCCCCAGCATTTT
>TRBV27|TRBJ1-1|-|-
CASSPDRLSNTEAFF
TGTGCCAGCAGTCCTGATCGACTGTCGAACACTGAAGCTTTCTTT
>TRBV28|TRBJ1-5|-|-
CASRLDSNQPQHF
TGTGCCAGCAGACTAGACAGCAATCAGCCCCAGCATTTT
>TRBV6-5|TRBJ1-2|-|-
CASSYDRIYGYTF
TGTGCCAGCAGTTACGACAGGATATATGGCTACACCTTC